This paragraph covers one TCR beta chain sequence. This record comes from a study of blood T cells in healthy people across ages. Through a sample-barcoded 5' primer and a J-beta primer mix, a second PCR was run for about 6 to 11 cycles. TCRdb processed the 5' RACE reads anew with MiXCR; each CDR3 protein has one entry. The sample consists of roughly 1,300,000 distinct CDR3 sequences, 45% to 70% of them appearing once. The trim removed 5 bases at V and 0 bases at J, leaving 4 bases unmatched. CDR3 size: 14 residues. Germline-derived CDR1 and CDR2 are DFQATT and SNEGSKA (reference sequence). Sequencing was performed on blood. This receptor was taken from a man in his late teens or twenties in good health. V is TRBV20-1 and J is TRBJ1-5, with TRBD1 matching over 7 bases. The CDR3 nucleotides are TGCAGTGCTTGGACAGGAGATAGCAATCAGCCCCAGCATTTT. Protein sequence: CSAWTGDSNQPQHF.